A selection of T cell receptor beta chains follows, all from one sample in a study of shared clonotypes between healthy human individuals. Here immunoSEQ multiplex PCR was the method, and the copy in TCRdb shows in-frame clones only, minus some. The table records more than 2 million clones, about 95% of them present only once. The specimen was naive CD8+ T cells sorted from blood. The receptors originated from a man in his late teens or twenties in good health. Both conserved end residues are part of each CDR3. Each record gives: V gene, J gene, CDR3 length, D gene, clone size, CDR3 DNA, CDR3 protein. The D gene is left open where the match is weak. The size field is filled for only some rows; it gives once, few, many or a size class.

v_call: TRBV5-4
j_call: TRBJ1-1
cdr3_length: 13
d_call: TRBD1
clone_size: -
cdr3_nt: TGTGCCACAAGACAGGGGGGGTTAGCTGAAGCTTTCTTT
cdr3_aa: CATRQGGLAEAFF

v_call: TRBV6-5
j_call: TRBJ2-3
cdr3_length: 14
d_call: -
clone_size: once
cdr3_nt: TGTGCCAGCAGTTGGGACATCAGCACAGATACGCAGTATTTT
cdr3_aa: CASSWDISTDTQYF

v_call: TRBV11-1
j_call: TRBJ2-7
cdr3_length: 13
d_call: -
clone_size: -
cdr3_nt: TGTGCCAGCAGCCCCTCCTTAATATACGAGCAGTACTTC
cdr3_aa: CASSPSLIYEQYF

v_call: TRBV30
j_call: TRBJ1-1
cdr3_length: 12
d_call: -
clone_size: -
cdr3_nt: TGTGCCTGGAGTGTTGGTGGGAGTGAAGCTTTCTTT
cdr3_aa: CAWSVGGSEAFF

v_call: TRBV7-7
j_call: TRBJ1-2
cdr3_length: 13
d_call: -
clone_size: -
cdr3_nt: TGTGCTAGCAGCTCCACTCGGGCCGGTGGCTACACCTTC
cdr3_aa: CASSSTRAGGYTF

v_call: TRBV14
j_call: TRBJ1-5
cdr3_length: 13
d_call: -
clone_size: -
cdr3_nt: TGTGCCAGCAGCCAAGATCCCCTGGGGCCCCAGCATTTT
cdr3_aa: CASSQDPLGPQHF

v_call: TRBV9
j_call: TRBJ2-2
cdr3_length: 23
d_call: -
clone_size: -
cdr3_nt: TGTGCCAGCAGCGCCAGTTATTCCTGGGGGGTGGAGGATTTTCCTTTAAACACCGGGGAGCTGTTTTTT
cdr3_aa: CASSASYSWGVEDFPLNTGELFF

v_call: TRBV6-6
j_call: TRBJ2-7
cdr3_length: 13
d_call: -
clone_size: -
cdr3_nt: TGTGCCAGCACCGCAGGGATGGCCTACGAGCAGTACTTC
cdr3_aa: CASTAGMAYEQYF

v_call: TRBV2
j_call: TRBJ2-1
cdr3_length: 21
d_call: TRBD2
clone_size: -
cdr3_nt: TGTGCCAGCAGCTATTGGATTACCCCCCGGACTAGCGGGGGGGATTACAATGAGCAGTTCTTC
cdr3_aa: CASSYWITPRTSGGDYNEQFF

v_call: TRBV27
j_call: TRBJ2-5
cdr3_length: 15
d_call: TRBD2
clone_size: -
cdr3_nt: TGTGCCAGCAGTTGGATGGGACTAGCGTCAGAGACCCAGTACTTC
cdr3_aa: CASSWMGLASETQYF

v_call: TRBV6-5
j_call: TRBJ2-7
cdr3_length: 12
d_call: -
clone_size: -
cdr3_nt: TGTGCCAGCAGTAGCAGGGGCGACGAGCAGTACTTC
cdr3_aa: CASSSRGDEQYF

v_call: TRBV4-3
j_call: TRBJ2-7
cdr3_length: 15
d_call: TRBD2
clone_size: -
cdr3_nt: TGCGCCAGCAGCCCCCCCTTGCGGGAGGACTACGAGCAGTACTTC
cdr3_aa: CASSPPLREDYEQYF

v_call: TRBV18
j_call: TRBJ2-1
cdr3_length: 13
d_call: -
clone_size: -
cdr3_nt: TGTGCCAGCCGGGAGAGCTCCTACAATGAGCAGTTCTTC
cdr3_aa: CASRESSYNEQFF

v_call: TRBV29-1
j_call: TRBJ1-2
cdr3_length: 11
d_call: -
clone_size: few
cdr3_nt: TGCAGCGCTGAGTTAGACTTGGGCTACACCTTC
cdr3_aa: CSAELDLGYTF

v_call: TRBV29-1
j_call: TRBJ1-1
cdr3_length: 13
d_call: TRBD1
clone_size: -
cdr3_nt: TGCAGCGTCTCCCCGACAGGGCCCCTTGAAGCTTTCTTT
cdr3_aa: CSVSPTGPLEAFF

v_call: TRBV29-1
j_call: TRBJ2-1
cdr3_length: 13
d_call: TRBD1
clone_size: -
cdr3_nt: TGCAGCGTTCCCGGGACAGAGTACAATGAGCAGTTCTTC
cdr3_aa: CSVPGTEYNEQFF

v_call: TRBV15
j_call: TRBJ2-7
cdr3_length: 17
d_call: -
clone_size: -
cdr3_nt: TGTGCCACCAGCAGAGACGAGACGGGACTGGGTTTCGACGAGCAGTACTTC
cdr3_aa: CATSRDETGLGFDEQYF

v_call: TRBV15
j_call: TRBJ2-3
cdr3_length: 17
d_call: -
clone_size: -
cdr3_nt: TGTGCCACCAGCAGAGAAGAGGAGGCTATAAGCACAGATACGCAGTATTTT
cdr3_aa: CATSREEEAISTDTQYF

v_call: TRBV27
j_call: TRBJ1-2
cdr3_length: 13
d_call: TRBD1
clone_size: -
cdr3_nt: TGTGCCAGCAGTATGACAGGGTCCTATGGCTACACCTTC
cdr3_aa: CASSMTGSYGYTF

v_call: TRBV25-1
j_call: TRBJ1-1
cdr3_length: 16
d_call: -
clone_size: once
cdr3_nt: TGTGCCAGCAGTGACGACCTCCGACGGGAGAACACTGAAGCTTTCTTT
cdr3_aa: CASSDDLRRENTEAFF

v_call: TRBV5-6
j_call: TRBJ2-7
cdr3_length: 15
d_call: -
clone_size: -
cdr3_nt: TGTGCCAGCAGCTGGGACCCCGGTCAGTCCCACGAGCAGTACTTC
cdr3_aa: CASSWDPGQSHEQYF

v_call: TRBV6-5
j_call: TRBJ2-5
cdr3_length: 14
d_call: TRBD1
clone_size: -
cdr3_nt: TGTGCCAGCAGTGTAGGACAGGGGCAAGAGACCCAGTACTTC
cdr3_aa: CASSVGQGQETQYF

v_call: TRBV7-9
j_call: TRBJ1-1
cdr3_length: 14
d_call: -
clone_size: -
cdr3_nt: TGTGCCAGCAGCCCTAAAACAGGGAACACTGAAGCTTTCTTT
cdr3_aa: CASSPKTGNTEAFF

v_call: TRBV13
j_call: TRBJ2-3
cdr3_length: 15
d_call: TRBD2
clone_size: -
cdr3_nt: TGTGCCAGCAGCCTGTTAGCGGGAGCAACAGATACGCAGTATTTT
cdr3_aa: CASSLLAGATDTQYF

v_call: TRBV10-2
j_call: TRBJ2-5
cdr3_length: 16
d_call: -
clone_size: -
cdr3_nt: TGCGCCAGCAGACCTCGGGCCTGGGAGTTGTTTGAGACCCAGTACTTC
cdr3_aa: CASRPRAWELFETQYF

v_call: TRBV11-2
j_call: TRBJ2-7
cdr3_length: 15
d_call: TRBD2
clone_size: once
cdr3_nt: TGTGCCAGCAGCTCCGGTGCGGGGGGTTCCTACGAGCAGTACTTC
cdr3_aa: CASSSGAGGSYEQYF

v_call: TRBV7-6
j_call: TRBJ1-1
cdr3_length: 14
d_call: TRBD1
clone_size: -
cdr3_nt: TGTGCCAGCAGCCGGGGGACAGGGAACACTGAAGCTTTCTTT
cdr3_aa: CASSRGTGNTEAFF

v_call: TRBV6-5
j_call: TRBJ2-1
cdr3_length: 14
d_call: -
clone_size: -
cdr3_nt: TGTGCCAGCAGTTACAAGGGTTCGGGCAATGAGCAGTTCTTC
cdr3_aa: CASSYKGSGNEQFF

v_call: TRBV6-5
j_call: TRBJ2-2
cdr3_length: 14
d_call: -
clone_size: -
cdr3_nt: TGTGCCAGCAGTTACGGCAGGGCCACCGGGGAGCTGTTTTTT
cdr3_aa: CASSYGRATGELFF

v_call: TRBV6-5
j_call: TRBJ2-1
cdr3_length: 13
d_call: -
clone_size: once
cdr3_nt: TGTGCCAGCAGTCCGGGACTCGGCAATGAGCAGTTCTTC
cdr3_aa: CASSPGLGNEQFF

v_call: TRBV6-6
j_call: TRBJ1-1
cdr3_length: 10
d_call: -
clone_size: -
cdr3_nt: TGCGTAACAAGGAACACTGAAGCTTTCTTT
cdr3_aa: CVTRNTEAFF

v_call: TRBV5-4
j_call: TRBJ2-3
cdr3_length: 15
d_call: -
clone_size: -
cdr3_nt: TGTGCCAGCAGCTTCGAGGGGGGCCCCACAGATACGCAGTATTTT
cdr3_aa: CASSFEGGPTDTQYF

v_call: TRBV6-5
j_call: TRBJ1-1
cdr3_length: 14
d_call: TRBD1
clone_size: -
cdr3_nt: TGTGCCAGCAGTTACTCTCCCACAGGGGGCGAAGCTTTCTTT
cdr3_aa: CASSYSPTGGEAFF

v_call: TRBV4-3
j_call: TRBJ2-7
cdr3_length: 14
d_call: TRBD1
clone_size: -
cdr3_nt: TGCGCCAGCAGCCCGGGACAGGGGGTCTACGAGCAGTACTTC
cdr3_aa: CASSPGQGVYEQYF

v_call: TRBV10-2
j_call: TRBJ2-7
cdr3_length: 13
d_call: -
clone_size: -
cdr3_nt: TGCGCCAGCAGTGCGGACAGATCCTACGAGCAGTACTTC
cdr3_aa: CASSADRSYEQYF

v_call: TRBV6-1
j_call: TRBJ1-1
cdr3_length: 13
d_call: -
clone_size: -
cdr3_nt: TGTGCCAGCAGTGAAGTCCCGAACACTGAAGCTTTCTTT
cdr3_aa: CASSEVPNTEAFF

v_call: TRBV30
j_call: TRBJ1-6
cdr3_length: 13
d_call: -
clone_size: -
cdr3_nt: TGTGCCTGGAATATTCAGGGAGGTTCACCCCTCCACTTT
cdr3_aa: CAWNIQGGSPLHF

v_call: TRBV5-4
j_call: TRBJ2-5
cdr3_length: 19
d_call: TRBD1
clone_size: -
cdr3_nt: TGTGCCAGCAGCTGGGGGGCGGGATACGGACAGGGGCGACAAGAGACCCAGTACTTC
cdr3_aa: CASSWGAGYGQGRQETQYF

v_call: TRBV12-5
j_call: TRBJ1-2
cdr3_length: 16
d_call: -
clone_size: -
cdr3_nt: TGTGCTAGTGGTTCCTACGGGGGTCAGGGCTCCGATGGCTACACCTTC
cdr3_aa: CASGSYGGQGSDGYTF

v_call: TRBV19
j_call: TRBJ1-5
cdr3_length: 17
d_call: -
clone_size: -
cdr3_nt: TGTGCCAGTAGTATAGATGGTGGGTTCGACAGATATCAGCCCCAGCATTTT
cdr3_aa: CASSIDGGFDRYQPQHF

v_call: TRBV5-6
j_call: TRBJ2-7
cdr3_length: 14
d_call: -
clone_size: -
cdr3_nt: TGTGCCAGCAGCTTGAGGGGGGAGGACTACGAGCAGTACTTC
cdr3_aa: CASSLRGEDYEQYF

v_call: TRBV6-5
j_call: TRBJ1-4
cdr3_length: 16
d_call: -
clone_size: once
cdr3_nt: TGTGCCAGCAGTTCAGGACTGTTAACGACGAATGAAAAACTGTTTTTT
cdr3_aa: CASSSGLLTTNEKLFF

v_call: TRBV5-1
j_call: TRBJ2-1
cdr3_length: 16
d_call: TRBD2
clone_size: -
cdr3_nt: TGCGCCAGCAGCTTGGCCGAGACTAGCTCTTACAATGAGCAGTTCTTC
cdr3_aa: CASSLAETSSYNEQFF

v_call: TRBV6-1
j_call: TRBJ2-7
cdr3_length: 15
d_call: TRBD1
clone_size: -
cdr3_nt: TGTGCCAGCACCGACGGGGGGGACAGGGGCTACGAGCAGTACTTC
cdr3_aa: CASTDGGDRGYEQYF

v_call: TRBV9
j_call: TRBJ2-4
cdr3_length: 12
d_call: -
clone_size: -
cdr3_nt: TGTGCCAGCAGTGGAGCCAAAAACATTCAGTACTTC
cdr3_aa: CASSGAKNIQYF

v_call: TRBV7-6
j_call: TRBJ2-3
cdr3_length: 16
d_call: -
clone_size: -
cdr3_nt: TGTGCCAGCAGCCGCAGCCCCCTTTCAGAGCAAGATACGCAGTATTTT
cdr3_aa: CASSRSPLSEQDTQYF

v_call: TRBV5-1
j_call: TRBJ2-7
cdr3_length: 14
d_call: TRBD2
clone_size: -
cdr3_nt: TGCGCCAGCAGCTTGGCTAGCGGGGGCTACGAGCAGTACTTC
cdr3_aa: CASSLASGGYEQYF

v_call: TRBV29-1
j_call: TRBJ2-1
cdr3_length: 17
d_call: TRBD2
clone_size: -
cdr3_nt: TGCAGCGCTGAGGGACTAGCGGGAGGGATAACCTACAATGAGCAGTTCTTC
cdr3_aa: CSAEGLAGGITYNEQFF

v_call: TRBV12-5
j_call: TRBJ2-1
cdr3_length: 15
d_call: TRBD2
clone_size: -
cdr3_nt: TGTGCTAGTCGGGAGCGGGACCTCATTGGTGATGAGCAGTTCTTC
cdr3_aa: CASRERDLIGDEQFF

v_call: TRBV5-6
j_call: TRBJ2-1
cdr3_length: 14
d_call: TRBD2
clone_size: -
cdr3_nt: TGTGCCAGCAGCTTGTGGGAGGGTGACAATGAGCAGTTCTTC
cdr3_aa: CASSLWEGDNEQFF

v_call: TRBV18
j_call: TRBJ1-6
cdr3_length: 14
d_call: -
clone_size: -
cdr3_nt: TGTGCCAGCTCACCTCCCCACCTGGGGGCACCCCTCCACTTT
cdr3_aa: CASSPPHLGAPLHF

v_call: TRBV9
j_call: TRBJ2-2
cdr3_length: 16
d_call: TRBD1
clone_size: -
cdr3_nt: TGTGCCAGCAGCGTAGGAGGAGATCAGGGGGACGGGGAGCTGTTTTTT
cdr3_aa: CASSVGGDQGDGELFF

v_call: TRBV29-1
j_call: TRBJ1-2
cdr3_length: 14
d_call: -
clone_size: -
cdr3_nt: TGCAGCGTTGAAGGGGCCCTTGGGTTCGATGGCTACACCTTC
cdr3_aa: CSVEGALGFDGYTF

v_call: TRBV6-5
j_call: TRBJ1-5
cdr3_length: 15
d_call: -
clone_size: -
cdr3_nt: TGTGCCAGCAGTTACGGGGCAGGGGTCAATCAGCCCCAGCATTTT
cdr3_aa: CASSYGAGVNQPQHF

v_call: TRBV11-3
j_call: TRBJ2-1
cdr3_length: 18
d_call: TRBD1
clone_size: -
cdr3_nt: TGTGCCAGCAGCGCTAAACGGGACAGTGATCCAATGGGTTATGAGCAGTTCTTC
cdr3_aa: CASSAKRDSDPMGYEQFF